This TCR beta chain was recorded in a study of blood T cell repertoires in COVID-19. The data were produced by immunoSEQ multiplex PCR, yet TCRdb's version contains in-frame clones alone and is incomplete. The sample comprises more than 200,000 clones, approximately 80% of which are singletons, and approximately 7.4% rests with the top ten. This CDR3 contains 14 residues. Germline V CDR1 and CDR2: MNHEY, SVGEGT. With V trimmed by 0 bases and J by 2 bases, 1 base remained unmatched. The specimen sequenced was PBMCs or T cells enriched from blood (not recorded which). This sequence originates from a woman in her 40s with acute COVID-19. The chain couples TRBV6-2 or TRBV6-3 to TRBJ2-7, with TRBD1 matching over 7 bases. The CDR3 bases are TGTGCCAGCAGTTACTCGAGGGGGCCCTACGAGCAGTACTTC. Protein sequence: CASSYSRGPYEQYF.